The present T cell receptor (beta chain) was sequenced within a study of T cell clonotyping in hematopoietic cell transplantation. The study, taken as a whole, reports: Few recipient clonotypes overlapped donors; over 97% were de novo at given depth. Recipient TCR diversity dropped after transplant; expanded clonotypes rose from day 30 to 180. Cells were unsorted, so CD4 and CD8 contributions were not separated.

Sequencing used immunoSEQ multiplex PCR; TCRdb keeps in-frame clones, though not all of them. The sample consists of 6,500 to 9,500 clones, approximately 96% of them appearing once. This clone appeared once. Its antigen is unknown. The sequencing used PBMCs, collected 30 days after allogeneic stem cell transplant. The TCR was taken from a male patient aged 40 to 50 who had an allogeneic stem cell transplant from a related donor, so the T cells may come from the graft donor. Some clones in this sample may be carry-over from other donors' samples.

The CDR3 DNA sequence: TGCGCCAGCAGCTCCCGTAGACAGGACCAAAATGAAAAACTGTTTTTT. It encodes CASSSRRQDQNEKLFF. The chain couples TRBV5-1 to TRBJ1-4; D perhaps matches TRBD1 (6 bases). V lost 3 bases to trimming and J lost 5 bases, with 17 bases between them. Per the germline V gene, CDR1 is SGHRS and CDR2 is YFSETQ. This CDR3 comprises 16 residues.